Sequencing of this TCR beta chain was carried out in a study of Ad26.COV2.S vaccination and SARS-CoV-2 variants (dated by TCRdb to 2020 to 2022). Study-wide context: Vaccine-arm donors came from COV1001, a multicentre, randomized, double-blind, placebo-controlled phase I-IIa trial of Ad26.COV2.S in healthy adults. Dosing of Ad26.COV2.S was intramuscular, at either 5x10^10 or 1x10^11 viral particles, delivered as one shot or as two shots spaced 56 days apart. The specificity and breadth of SARS-CoV-2-reactive T cell receptors after Ad26.COV2.S vaccination were assessed by TCRbeta repertoire sequencing. The TCR-sequenced set comprised around 30 samples: approximately 19 Ad26.COV2.S vaccine recipients, 5 placebo recipients and 8 SARS-CoV-2 convalescent individuals. Trial participants were randomized into five groups of five, in which low-dose or high-dose Ad26.COV2.S was given once or twice, or placebo was given on both occasions. Blinding of investigators to trial group allocation was maintained during experiments and outcome assessment. The paper as a whole reports these results and caveats: Compared with placebo recipients, Ad26.COV2.S recipients showed higher spike-specific TCR breadth (P = 0.0014). After vaccination, spike-specific CD8+ and CD4+ T cell responses were reported to show substantial breadth. Non-spike TCR breadth was comparable between vaccine and placebo recipients, consistent with the vaccine containing only spike. The study was not powered for comparison of responses between vaccine doses or regimens. The authors noted that the TCR breadth and depth analyses may have underestimated total T cell responses.

The treatment or condition label of this sample denotes: some 19 received Ad26.COV2.S at low or high dose, single or two shots; roughly five received placebo; per-sample allocation not given. Repertoires of vaccine and placebo recipients were sequenced from samples taken on day 63 after the first injection. In Cohort 1b, more than 20 adults aged 18-55 years were enrolled at a single site in Boston, USA, between 29 July and 7 August 2020. Ad26.COV2.S was a replication-incompetent adenovirus type 26 vector expressing a prefusion-stabilized SARS-CoV-2 spike protein from the original Wuhan strain. V loses 2 bases, J loses 1 base, and the germline ends lie 8 bases apart. The germline V gene gives CDR1 as LGHNA and CDR2 as YNFKEQ. Taken from cysteine to phenylalanine, the CDR3 has 14 residues. The only DNA kept is the CDR3, 42 bases in frame from the first base. The immunoSEQ Assay was the method used to sequence TCRbeta CDR3 regions. After extraction, genomic DNA underwent amplification by bias-controlled multiplex PCR, followed by high-throughput sequencing. From the authors' description of their analysis: To quantify the absolute abundance of each unique TCRbeta CDR3 region, sequences were collapsed and filtered. T cell fraction was estimated by normalizing TCRbeta template counts to usable DNA, with usable DNA measured through amplification of reference genes found in all nucleated cells. Repertoire TCRs were annotated as SARS-CoV-2-specific when V gene, CDR3 amino acid sequence and J gene were exactly matched to a known reactive TCR set. The reference SARS-CoV-2 TCR set was derived from MIRA and filtered for enrichment in COVID-19-positive ImmuneCODE repertoires, a step that removed public or cross-reactive TCRs. Based on the MIRA antigens, annotated TCRs were further analysed at the level of specific ORF or position within ORF. Breadth was defined as the number of annotated unique rearrangements divided by the total number of unique productive rearrangements, and depth was defined as the summed frequency of the annotated unique rearrangements. Group comparisons of TCR breadth used two-sided Wilcoxon rank-sum tests. TCRdb's version of the immuneACCESS table is confined to in-frame rearrangements and falls short of the full clone set. An unresolved V gene accounts for under half of the shortfall where checked; the remainder is of unknown origin. That table supplies the V and J calls and clone size; D and trimming were determined from the DNA. The sample table holds about 250,000 clones, of which roughly nine tenths were seen once. The ten largest clones represent 2.9% of the sample.

About this clone: Its antigen has not been determined. No much larger clone is present one base from it, and per-base qualities are unavailable.

The input for sequencing was peripheral blood, taken in a trial of Ad26.COV2.S vaccine versus placebo. The V and J segments used are TRBV4-2 and TRBJ1-2; no D gene is confidently identified. The TCR originated in a person between 18 and 60 years old who received the Ad26.COV2.S COVID-19 vaccine or a placebo. The nucleotides read TGTGCCAGCAGCCAAAATCGGGATAACTATGGCTACACCTTC. It is translated as CASSQNRDNYGYTF.